The 24 T cell receptor beta chains below come from one sample, sequenced in a study of blood T cell repertoires in COVID-19. Profiled with immunoSEQ multiplex PCR; TCRdb holds only in-frame clones, not every one. Of about 150,000 clones listed, 85% were seen once; the top ten hold 6.2%. What was sequenced was PBMCs or T cells enriched from blood (not recorded which). All receptors come from a middle-aged woman who had recovered from COVID-19.

The rearrangement joins TRBV21-1 to TRBJ2-6; the D call in the table, TRBD1, was not verified against the DNA. TRBV21-1 corresponds to a pseudogene. This CDR3 spans 17 amino acids. DNA for the CDR3: TGTGCCAGGAAACGGGACAGGGGGGGCTCTGGGGCCAACGTCCTGACTTTC. It encodes CARKRDRGGSGANVLTF.

CDR3 sequence (DNA): TGCGCCAGCGACGGGGGCGGGGAGCTGTTTTTT. It codes for CASDGGGELFF. This chain uses TRBV5-1 with TRBJ2-2; possibly TRBD2 for D (6 bases). This CDR3 spans 11 amino acids. The V gene's germline CDR1 is SGHRS and CDR2 YFSETQ. The ends were cut back, 7 bases at V and 7 bases at J, with 8 bases in the middle.

The chain couples TRBV7-9 to TRBJ1-2; 7 bases fit TRBD1. Germline V gives CDR1 SEHNR, CDR2 FQNEAQ (reference sequence). Trimming at V came to 7 bases and at J to 4 bases, leaving 12 bases not matched to a gene. CDR3 length: 15 amino acids. The CDR3 DNA reads TGTGCCAGCAACAACCAGACAGGGAATAGCTATGGCTACACCTTC. Protein product: CASNNQTGNSYGYTF.

This sequence joins TRBV5-6 and TRBJ1-5; 7 nucleotides align to TRBD1. Trimming cost V 4 bases and J 8 bases; bases outside gene matches: 9. Germline CDR1 SGHDT, CDR2 YYEEEE. CDR3 size: 14 residues. The CDR3 is CASSPQGGLKPQHF. The DNA of the CDR3 is TGTGCCAGCAGCCCGCAGGGGGGTTTGAAGCCCCAGCATTTT. Using reference TRBV5-6 and TRBJ1-5 for the parts outside the CDR3, the full variable domain is DAGVTQSPTHLIKTRGQQVTLRCSPKSGHDTVSWYQQALGQGPQFIFQYYEEEERQRGNFPDRFSGHQFPNYSSELNVNALLLGDSALYLCASSPQGGLKPQHFGDGTRLSIL.

This chain uses TRBV18 with TRBJ2-1, with D possibly being TRBD2 (6 bases). From germline, CDR1 is KGHSH and CDR2 LQKENI. The length of the CDR3 is 16 residues. The V gene lost 3 bases and the J gene lost 4 bases, with 16 bases spanning the gap. The CDR3 spells CASSPGLTRIYNEQFF. The CDR3 bases are TGTGCCAGCTCACCTGGACTAACGAGGATATACAATGAGCAGTTCTTC.

The chain is built from TRBV9 and TRBJ2-7; perhaps TRBD2 as D (6 bases). V lost 6 bases and J 6 bases, leaving 25 bases between the germline ends. Germline CDR1 and CDR2: SGDLS and YYNGEE. This CDR3 spans 16 amino acids. CDR3 bases: TGTGCCAGCAATAAGGGAGGAACTGGGGATAGTAGCGAGCAGTACTTC. It is translated as CASNKGGTGDSSEQYF. Using reference TRBV9 and TRBJ2-7 for the parts outside the CDR3, the full variable domain is DSGVTQTPKHLITATGQRVTLRCSPRSGDLSVYWYQQSLDQGLQFLIQYYNGEERAKGNILERFSAQQFPDLHSELNLSSLELGDSALYFCASNKGGTGDSSEQYFGPGTRLTVT.

As DNA, the CDR3 is TGTGCCAGCAGTGAGGGTCCCTCCTATAATTCACCCCTCCACTTT. Its translation is CASSEGPSYNSPLHF. The chain uses TRBV27 and TRBJ1-6; no reliable D call. The CDR3 sequence is 15 residues long. V was cut by 5 bases and J by 0 bases, with 8 bases left in between. The V gene's germline CDR1 is MNHEY and CDR2 SMNVEV (reference sequence).

The chain is built from TRBV2 and TRBJ1-1; 7 bases are a match to TRBD1. The CDR3 contains 14 residues. The germline V gene encodes CDR1 SNHLY and CDR2 FYNNEI. Trimming took 6 bases from V and 5 from J; bases not matched to a gene: 9. This chain's CDR3 is CASRMEGAGTEAFF. The CDR3, as DNA: TGTGCCAGCAGGATGGAGGGGGCTGGGACTGAAGCTTTCTTT.

The V gene is TRBV6-1, the J gene TRBJ2-5; possibly TRBD1 for D (5 bases). The CDR3 contains 16 residues. V shed 0 bases and J shed 5 bases, with 16 bases lying between them. CDR1 MNHNS and CDR2 SASEGT come from the germline V gene. This CDR3 reads CASSEALGQGRETQYF. DNA for the CDR3: TGTGCCAGCAGTGAAGCGCTAGGGCAGGGTAGGGAGACCCAGTACTTC.

The chain is built from TRBV6-1 and TRBJ2-7; 9 nucleotides align to TRBD2. The V segment lost 3 bases and the J segment 2 bases; nucleotides outside the gene matches: 8. The CDR3 totals 16 residues. Per germline, CDR1 MNHNS and CDR2 SASEGT. This chain's CDR3 is CASSDAGGSVPYEQYF. The DNA of the CDR3 is TGTGCCAGCAGTGACGCGGGGGGGTCGGTGCCCTACGAGCAGTACTTC.

The rearrangement links TRBV9 to TRBJ2-5, with a weak D call TRBD2 (6 bases). The CDR3 runs to 16 residues. Germline CDR1 SGDLS, CDR2 YYNGEE. Between the trimmed V and J ends, which lost 5 bases and 5 bases, there was a span of 22 bases. CDR3 in amino acids: CASSGAGPGRPETQYF. The CDR3 DNA sequence: TGTGCCAGCAGTGGGGCGGGACCAGGCCGTCCCGAGACCCAGTACTTC. Full variable domain (missing parts from reference TRBV9 and TRBJ2-5): DSGVTQTPKHLITATGQRVTLRCSPRSGDLSVYWYQQSLDQGLQFLIQYYNGEERAKGNILERFSAQQFPDLHSELNLSSLELGDSALYFCASSGAGPGRPETQYFGPGTRLLVL.

This rearrangement joins TRBV7-9 to TRBJ2-4, with 14 positions matching TRBD2. V was pared by 4 bases and J by 8 bases, with 7 bases of the junction left unmatched. This CDR3 region has 16 residues. CDR1 and CDR2 from the germline V gene are SEHNR and FQNEAQ (reference sequence). The CDR3 protein is CASSWEGTSGGDIQYF. In DNA form, the CDR3 reads TGTGCCAGCAGCTGGGAAGGGACTAGCGGGGGAGACATTCAGTACTTC.

This clone was seen just once. The chain is built from TRBV19 and TRBJ1-5; the D gene is possibly TRBD1 (5 bases). The CDR3 length is 14 residues. Trimming took 10 bases from V and 11 from J, leaving 24 bases between them. Germline V lookup: CDR1 LNHDA, CDR2 SQIVND (reference sequence). CDR3 region: CATLAAGEIIAQHF. CDR3 bases: TGTGCCACCCTCGCGGCGGGGGAAATCATAGCCCAGCATTTT. Full variable domain (rest looked up from reference TRBV19 and TRBJ1-5): DGGITQSPKYLFRKEGQNVTLSCEQNLNHDAMYWYRQDPGQGLRLIYYSQIVNDFQKGDIAEGYSVSREKKESFPLTVTSAQKNPTAFYLCATLAAGEIIAQHFGDGTRLSIL.

This chain uses TRBV6-5 with TRBJ2-5; TRBD2 agrees at 8 bases. Germline V gene lookup returns CDR1 MNHEY and CDR2 SVGAGI. The junction had 8 bases not matched to a gene; V was cut back by 9 bases and J by 2 bases. The CDR3 totals 14 residues. CDR3 sequence (DNA): TGTGCCAGTACCAATCGGGGGGGGCAAGAGACCCAGTACTTC. Translated: CASTNRGGQETQYF.

V gene TRBV7-2 combines with J gene TRBJ2-5; 9 bases fit TRBD1. The CDR3 sequence is 14 residues long. CDR1 SGHTA and CDR2 FQGNSA come from the germline V gene. V gave up 5 bases and J gave up 5 bases; unmatched junction bases: 6. The DNA for the CDR3 is TGTGCCAGCAGCCCGGGACAGGGTGCGGAGACCCAGTACTTC. This sequence encodes CASSPGQGAETQYF.

This CDR3 is CASSARTGSSYNEQFF. As DNA, the CDR3 is TGTGCCAGCAGCGCGAGGACAGGAAGCTCCTACAATGAGCAGTTCTTC. The genes are TRBV9 and TRBJ2-1; TRBD1 matches 7 bases. CDR3 length equals 16 residues. After removal of 3 bases from V and 0 bases from J, the junction contained 6 bases not matched to a gene. Germline values: CDR1 SGDLS, CDR2 YYNGEE.

The gene calls are TRBV15 and TRBJ2-1; a weak D match, TRBD1 (5 bases). The CDR3 loop spans 15 amino acids. With 3 bases removed from V and 6 bases from J, the gap between germline ends came to 15 bases. CDR1 is LNHNV, CDR2 YYDKDF, per germline (reference sequence). In DNA, the CDR3 is TGTGCCACCAGCAGCCCTGGAAGACAGTTCAATGAGCAGTTCTTC. It specifies CATSSPGRQFNEQFF. The entire variable domain, with the rest obtained from reference TRBV15 and TRBJ2-1, is as follows: DAMVIQNPRYQVTQFGKPVTLSCSQTLNHNVMYWYQQKSSQAPKLLFHYYDKDFNNEADTPDNFQSRRPNTSFCFLDIRSPGLGDTAMYLCATSSPGRQFNEQFFGPGTRLTVL.

The genes are TRBV5-1 and TRBJ2-7, with a weak D call TRBD1 (6 bases). Per germline, CDR1 SGHRS and CDR2 YFSETQ. The CDR3 sequence is 15 residues long. With 4 bases removed from V and 7 bases from J, the gap between germline ends came to 21 bases. Here the CDR3 reads CASSLVGTSPGEQYF. The CDR3 nucleotides read TGCGCCAGCAGCCTGGTCGGGACATCACCAGGGGAGCAGTACTTC.

CDR3 nucleotides: TGTGCCAGCAGTGAAGCAGGCAGGGCTGAAGCTTTCTTT. Its translation is CASSEAGRAEAFF. V is TRBV6-1 and J is TRBJ1-1, with TRBD1 as a possible D gene (5 bases). This CDR3 comprises 13 residues. Trimming took 0 bases from V and 6 from J, leaving 8 bases between them. Germline CDR1 MNHNS, CDR2 SASEGT.

The DNA for the CDR3 is TGTGCCAGCAGTGGCCTGGAGGGCTACACCTTC. Translation: CASSGLEGYTF. The V call is TRBV25-1, the J call TRBJ1-2; no clear D. The CDR3 is 11 amino acids. In germline, CDR1 is MGHDK, CDR2 SYGVNS. Trimming took 4 bases from V and 8 from J, leaving 8 bases between them.

The gene calls are TRBV3-1 (or the pseudogene TRBV3-2) and TRBJ1-3; D gene uncertain. Per germline, CDR1 LGHDT and CDR2 YNNKEL (reference sequence). Trimming took off 4 bases at V and 0 bases at J, with 7 bases between the two ends. This CDR3 spans 14 amino acids. The CDR3 region is CASSPLFSGNTIYF. The CDR3 region has the DNA TGTGCCAGCAGCCCCCTTTTCTCTGGAAACACCATATATTTT.

The J gene is TRBJ1-2, the V gene TRBV19; D not certain. The CDR3 is made up of 14 amino acids. The germline V gene has CDR1 LNHDA and CDR2 SQIVND (reference sequence). Trimming removed 1 base from V and 5 bases from J, with 11 bases in between. The CDR3 region is CASSIGEGWYGYTF. In nucleotides, the CDR3 is TGTGCCAGTAGTATAGGGGAGGGCTGGTATGGCTACACCTTC.

The chain links TRBV7-9 to TRBJ2-2; 13 nucleotides line up with TRBD2. With 5 bases clipped from V and 5 bases from J, the junction kept 5 bases outside the gene matches. The CDR3 totals 16 residues. In germline, CDR1 is SEHNR, CDR2 FQNEAQ (reference sequence). CDR3 protein: CASSPTSGRLTGELFF. CDR3 nucleotides: TGTGCCAGCAGCCCGACTAGCGGGAGGTTAACCGGGGAGCTGTTTTTT.

This clone has a handful of counts. Here the CDR3 DNA reads TGTGCCAGCACGCGAGGGCAAGGGCAGCCCCAGCATTTT. Its translation: CASTRGQGQPQHF. This chain links TRBV2 with TRBJ1-5; D gene uncertain. The CDR3 extends over 13 amino acids. Germline CDR1 and CDR2: SNHLY and FYNNEI. V shed 7 bases and J shed 7 bases, with 14 bases lying between them.